Listed here are 9 T cell receptor beta chains from one sample, sequenced in a study of T cell clonality in common variable immunodeficiency. The method was immunoSEQ multiplex PCR; TCRdb's version includes in-frame clones alone and lacks a portion of them. The data show roughly 51,000 clones, with none appearing a single time. What was sequenced was peripheral blood mononuclear cells. All receptors derive from a person aged 18 to 69 in good health.

As concerns this clone: The read is 3 residues too short to cover the CDR3 end, so that end is filled in from the germline J gene. The rearrangement uses TRBV29-1 and TRBJ2-1; 14 bases agree with TRBD2. The V gene end was trimmed by 6 bases and the J gene end by 9 bases; junction bases not matched to a gene: 7. This CDR3 region has 14 residues. In germline, CDR1 is SQVTM, CDR2 ANQGSEA. The sequenced part of the CDR3 DNA is TGCAGCGTAGCCGGGACTAGCGGGAGATCTGAG. It encodes CSVAGTSGRSE. The complete CDR3 sequence is CSVAGTSGRSEQFF.

This clone was seen ten or more times. The observed sequence ends 3 residues before the CDR3 terminus, with the missing tail filled in from the germline J gene. The chain uses TRBV28 and TRBJ2-5, with TRBD2 matching 12 bases. The ends lost 4 bases at V and 5 bases at J; junction bases unmatched: 14. The length of the CDR3 is 18 residues. Per the germline V gene, CDR1 is MDHEN and CDR2 is SYDVKM. The covered CDR3 bases are TGTGCCAGCAGTTCCGGACTAGCGGGGCTTCTTAGAGGGGAGACC. Translation: CASSSGLAGLLRGET. In full, the CDR3 is CASSSGLAGLLRGETQYF.

About this clone: The CDR3 goes on 3 residues after the read ends, and that part is filled in from the germline J gene. The chain links TRBV7-6 to TRBJ1-2; D is undetermined. Germline V gene data show CDR1 as SGHVS and CDR2 as FNYEAQ. The CDR3 length is 15 residues. The sequenced part of the CDR3 DNA is TGTGCCAGCAGCACAACTAGAGGGCCTTCCAATGAC. Protein sequence: CASSTTRGPSND. The whole CDR3 sequence is CASSTTRGPSNDYTF.

Many counts were recorded for this clone. Read coverage stops 3 residues before the CDR3 terminus; the germline J gene supplies the remainder. The rearrangement joins TRBV20-1 to TRBJ1-5; tentative D call: TRBD1 (6 bases). Deletions cut 6 bases from V and 0 bases from J, with 18 bases between. This CDR3 spans 16 amino acids. Germline CDR1 reads DFQATT; CDR2 reads SNEGSKA (reference sequence). CDR3 sequence reads: CSAGTQGLYSNQPQHF. The CDR3 bases that were read are TGCAGTGCCGGGACACAGGGCCTTTATAGCAATCAGCCC.

This clone showed up many times. The CDR3 DNA, read in part, is TGCGCCAGCAACCGGGTCTCAACTAATGAAAAA. Translating gives CASNRVSTNEK. The whole CDR3 region reads CASNRVSTNEKLFF. The J gene is TRBJ1-4, the V gene TRBV4-1; D gene uncertain. The read halts 3 residues ahead of the CDR3 end, with the missing end drawn from the germline J gene. The CDR3 runs 14 residues. Germline V gene lookup returns CDR1 MGHRA and CDR2 YSYEKL. Trimming shortened V by 7 bases and J by 0 bases, and 9 bases separated the two germline ends.

This clone came up many times. The read comes to an end 3 residues before the CDR3 does, leaving the germline J gene to fill in the end. The rearrangement joins TRBV19 to TRBJ2-2, with D possibly being TRBD1 (6 bases). The CDR3 has 14 residues. Between the trimmed V and J ends, which lost 8 bases and 0 bases, there was a span of 10 bases. Germline loops: CDR1 LNHDA, CDR2 SQIVND (reference sequence). CDR3 loop: CASSTGTNTGELFF. CDR3 bases read: TGTGCCAGTTCCACAGGGACGAACACCGGGGAG. Looking up the rest from reference TRBV19 and TRBJ2-2 gives the full variable domain: DGGITQSPKYLFRKEGQNVTLSCEQNLNHDAMYWYRQDPGQGLRLIYYSQIVNDFQKGDIAEGYSVSREKKESFPLTVTSAQKNPTAFYLCASSTGTNTGELFFGEGSRLTVL.

The sample holds many counts of this clone. The observed sequence ends 3 residues before the CDR3 terminus, with the missing tail filled in from the germline J gene. V gene TRBV20-1 combines with J gene TRBJ1-5, with TRBD1 identical over 9 bases. Per germline, CDR1 DFQATT and CDR2 SNEGSKA (reference sequence). J lost 7 bases, V lost 3 bases, and 22 bases had no gene match. This CDR3 is built from 19 residues. The DNA read from the CDR3 is TGCAGTGCTAGTGCACAGGGGGCTGGTCTAGACCAACGGGAACAGCCC. Protein sequence: CSASAQGAGLDQREQP. In full, the CDR3 is CSASAQGAGLDQREQPQHF.

This clone occurred many times. The read halts 3 residues ahead of the CDR3 end, with the missing end drawn from the germline J gene. The chain is built from TRBV19 and TRBJ2-7; unclear D gene. V was trimmed by 3 bases and J by 4 bases, leaving 7 bases between them. Germline V CDR1 and CDR2: LNHDA, SQIVND (reference sequence). The CDR3 covers 12 residues. The part of the CDR3 DNA that was read is TGTGCCAGTAGTATTGGGCCTTACGAG. It codes for CASSIGPYE. The CDR3, in full, reads CASSIGPYEQYF.

This clone appeared many times. The sequence runs out 3 residues before the end of the CDR3; the remainder is reconstructed from the germline J gene. The chain couples TRBV28 to TRBJ2-1; D is unresolved. This CDR3 contains 17 residues. Trimming removed 4 bases from V and 0 bases from J, with 16 bases in between. Germline lookup yields CDR1 MDHEN and CDR2 SYDVKM. CDR3 bases read: TGTGCCAGCAGTTACCCAAACAGAGTCTCCTCCTACAATGAG. Translated: CASSYPNRVSSYNE. The full-length CDR3 reads as CASSYPNRVSSYNEQFF.